One sample yielded the 8 T cell receptor beta chains listed below, sequenced in a study of shared clonotypes between healthy human individuals. CD45RO-negative, CCR7-positively selected cells formed the naive CD8 fraction, excluding terminally differentiated effector memory CD45RA+ cells. Using immunoSEQ multiplex PCR, the repertoire was profiled, and TCRdb retains in-frame clones only, with some absent. The profile covers about 820,000 clones, with about 92% appearing a single time and nearly 25% taken by the ten largest. The sequenced sample was naive CD8+ T cells sorted from blood. The receptors originated from a man in his thirties or forties in good health.

The rearrangement links TRBV30 to TRBJ2-3, with TRBD2 matching 10 bases. The CDR3 extends over 15 amino acids. V lost 4 bases and J lost 4; bases outside the gene matches: 8. Germline V gene sequence: CDR1 GTSNPN, CDR2 SVGIG (reference sequence). For the CDR3, the DNA is TGTGCCTGGACATTTGGAGCGGGAGGGGCAGATACGCAGTATTTT. Translated: CAWTFGAGGADTQYF.

As regards this clone: This CDR3 is also generated by other DNA sequences in the sample. The gene calls are TRBV27 and TRBJ1-1, with unresolved D. The CDR3 is 13 residues long. Germline values: CDR1 MNHEY, CDR2 SMNVEV (reference sequence). Trimming removed 2 bases from V and 1 base from J, with 5 bases in between. The CDR3 DNA is TGTGCCAGCAGTTTACAGGAGAACACTGAAGCTTTCTTT. Its protein product is CASSLQENTEAFF.

The count of this clone is one. The chain has TRBV6-6 and TRBJ2-3; no reliable D call. The germline V gene encodes CDR1 MNHNY and CDR2 SVGAGI (reference sequence). The CDR3 contains 14 residues. The germline V and J ends were trimmed by 7 bases and 1 base, with 12 bases remaining between them. CDR3 DNA: TGTGCCAGCACCCTGACTCACGGCACAGATACGCAGTATTTT. Translation: CASTLTHGTDTQYF.

CDR3 amino acids: CASYGTDSYEQYF. CDR3 DNA sequence: TGTGCCTCCTATGGGACAGATTCCTACGAGCAGTACTTC. This chain joins TRBV19 and TRBJ2-7; 7 nucleotides line up with TRBD1. Germline V gene lookup returns CDR1 LNHDA and CDR2 SQIVND (reference sequence). The CDR3 sequence is 13 residues long. V shed 11 bases, J shed 1 base, and the junction held 8 bases outside the gene matches.

The chain employs TRBV10-3 and TRBJ2-5; 12 bases are shared with TRBD2. Germline V lookup: CDR1 ENHRY, CDR2 SYGVKD. V dropped 3 bases and J dropped 6; count of bases not matched to a gene: 8. CDR3 length: 16 residues. CDR3 nucleotides: TGTGCCATCAGTGAATCTCTAGCGGGAGGGCCGAAGACCCAGTACTTC. This sequence encodes CAISESLAGGPKTQYF.

The rearrangement joins TRBV29-1 to TRBJ2-1; the match to TRBD2 covers 7 bases. This CDR3 spans 12 amino acids. CDR1 and CDR2 from the germline V gene are SQVTM and ANQGSEA. With 7 bases clipped from V and 7 bases from J, the junction kept 7 bases outside the gene matches. The CDR3 DNA reads as TGCAGCGCCGGGATCGGGGGGAATGAGCAGTTCTTC. Protein sequence: CSAGIGGNEQFF.

This rearrangement joins TRBV7-9 to TRBJ2-7; the D is unclear. Trimming removed 2 bases from V and 3 bases from J, with 8 bases in between. The CDR3 totals 13 residues. The germline gives CDR1 SEHNR, CDR2 FQNEAQ (reference sequence). CDR3 protein: CASSLSQSYEQYF. As DNA, the CDR3 is TGTGCCAGCAGCTTATCTCAGAGCTACGAGCAGTACTTC.

V usage is TRBV28 and J usage is TRBJ2-3; 9 bases map to TRBD2. V dropped 7 bases and J dropped 4; count of bases not matched to a gene: 9. CDR1 MDHEN and CDR2 SYDVKM come from the germline V gene. The CDR3 is 15 residues long. In nucleotides, the CDR3 is TGTGCCAGCACCCGGACTAGCGATATTTCAGATACGCAGTATTTT. This codes for CASTRTSDISDTQYF. Combining the CDR3 with reference TRBV28 and TRBJ2-3 gives the whole variable domain DVKVTQSSRYLVKRTGEKVFLECVQDMDHENMFWYRQDPGLGLRLIYFSYDVKMKEKGDIPEGYSVSREKKERFSLILESASTNQTSMYLCASTRTSDISDTQYFGPGTRLTVL.